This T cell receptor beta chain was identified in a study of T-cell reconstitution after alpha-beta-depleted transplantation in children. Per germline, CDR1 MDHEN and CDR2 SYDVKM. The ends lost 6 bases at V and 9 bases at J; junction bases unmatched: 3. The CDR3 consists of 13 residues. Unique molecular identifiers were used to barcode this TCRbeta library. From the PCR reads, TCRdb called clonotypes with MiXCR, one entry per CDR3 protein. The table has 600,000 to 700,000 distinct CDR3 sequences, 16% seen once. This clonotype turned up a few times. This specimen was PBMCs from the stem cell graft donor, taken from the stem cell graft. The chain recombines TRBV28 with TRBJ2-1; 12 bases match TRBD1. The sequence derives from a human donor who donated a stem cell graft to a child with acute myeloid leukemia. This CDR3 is CASRGQGASEQFF. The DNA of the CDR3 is TGTGCCAGCAGGGGACAGGGGGCGAGTGAGCAGTTCTTC.